Presented here are 26 T cell receptor beta chains from one specimen sequenced in a study of blood T cell repertoires in COVID-19. Profiling relied on immunoSEQ multiplex PCR, and the TCRdb table lists in-frame clones only, not all of them. The sample carries 100,000 to 150,000 clones, about 84% recorded once. The sample comprised peripheral blood. These receptors were collected from a human donor in a cohort sampled during active COVID-19.

V and J are TRBV18 and TRBJ2-1; a weak D match, TRBD2 (6 bases). Germline CDR1 KGHSH, CDR2 LQKENI. This CDR3 spans 16 amino acids. Trimming shortened V by 2 bases and J by 8 bases, and 19 bases separated the two germline ends. In DNA, the CDR3 is TGTGCCAGCTCACCATTTAACGCTCACGGGGGTGATGAGCAGTTCTTC. It specifies CASSPFNAHGGDEQFF.

The chain carries TRBV19 and TRBJ2-1; a possible D gene is TRBD1 (5 bases). The CDR3 has 12 residues. Trimming took off 6 bases at V and 9 bases at J, with 12 bases between the two ends. Germline V CDR1 and CDR2: LNHDA, SQIVND (reference sequence). CDR3 loop: CASSLGPVEQFF. The CDR3 DNA follows: TGTGCCAGTAGCCTGGGGCCGGTTGAGCAGTTCTTC.

This chain connects TRBV7-3 to TRBJ2-1; perhaps TRBD2 as D (6 bases). Trimming left V 0 bases short and J 0 bases short, with 24 bases between. Per germline, CDR1 SGHTA and CDR2 FQGTGA. The CDR3 has 21 residues. CDR3 in DNA: TGTGCCAGCAGCTTAACTGCCCCTAGGCGCACCGGGCGGGGCTCCTACAATGAGCAGTTCTTC. It translates to CASSLTAPRRTGRGSYNEQFF. Drawing the rest from reference TRBV7-3 and TRBJ2-1, the complete variable domain is GAGVSQTPSNKVTEKGKYVELRCDPISGHTALYWYRQSLGQGPEFLIYFQGTGAADDSGLPNDRFFAVRPEGSVSTLKIQRTERGDSAVYLCASSLTAPRRTGRGSYNEQFFGPGTRLTVL.

J is TRBJ1-5 and V is TRBV19; no firm D call. Per germline, CDR1 LNHDA and CDR2 SQIVND (reference sequence). Trimming removed 3 bases at V and 4 bases at J, with 13 bases between. The CDR3 spans 15 residues. The CDR3 DNA sequence: TGTGCCAGTAGTATTCTTGACACCCAGAATCAGCCCCAGCATTTT. Encoded protein: CASSILDTQNQPQHF.

The chain joins TRBV7-2 to TRBJ2-1, with 14 nucleotides matching TRBD2. V dropped 1 base and J dropped 6; count of bases not matched to a gene: 2. Germline V CDR1 and CDR2: SGHTA, FQGNSA. This CDR3 has 16 residues. The CDR3 is CASSLEGTSGSNEQFF. CDR3 sequence (DNA): TGTGCCAGCAGCTTAGAGGGGACTAGCGGGAGCAATGAGCAGTTCTTC.

The CDR3 loop is CASSVQGLADEQYF. The CDR3 region has the DNA TGTGCCAGCAGCGTCCAGGGACTAGCGGACGAGCAGTACTTC. This chain joins TRBV9 and TRBJ2-7, with 11 bases identical to TRBD2. V lost 2 bases and J lost 5; bases outside the gene matches: 3. Germline V gene data show CDR1 as SGDLS and CDR2 as YYNGEE. This CDR3 spans 14 amino acids.

The CDR3 coding sequence is TGCGCCAGCAGTGATAAGGGGGCAGTCGCTGAAGCTTTCTTT. Residues: CASSDKGAVAEAFF. The chain employs TRBV10-2 and TRBJ1-1, with 7 bases lining up with TRBD1. Unmatched junction bases numbered 7, after V lost 3 bases and J lost 6 bases. The germline V gene encodes CDR1 WSHSY and CDR2 SAAADI. The CDR3 runs 14 residues.

The rearrangement joins TRBV5-1 to TRBJ2-6; TRBD1 aligns across 7 bases. The CDR3 runs to 18 residues. The germline CDR1 and CDR2 sequences are SGHRS and YFSETQ. V lost 3 bases to trimming and J lost 0 bases; unmatched junction nucleotides: 9. CDR3 amino acids: CASSWTTGTASGANVLTF. DNA of the CDR3: TGCGCCAGCAGCTGGACCACCGGGACAGCCTCTGGGGCCAACGTCCTGACTTTC.

V is TRBV28 and J is TRBJ2-7; 9 bases align to TRBD1. Unmatched junction bases numbered 6, after V lost 5 bases and J lost 1 base. The CDR3 totals 15 residues. Germline-derived CDR1 and CDR2 are MDHEN and SYDVKM. The CDR3 region is CASSQPGQGSYEQYF. CDR3 DNA sequence: TGTGCCAGCAGTCAACCGGGACAGGGATCCTACGAGCAGTACTTC.

This clone was detected once. The CDR3 DNA reads as TGTGCCAGCTCACCACCGGTCAGGGGCTACGAGCAGTACTTC. As protein: CASSPPVRGYEQYF. This chain uses TRBV18 with TRBJ2-7; perhaps TRBD1 as D (6 bases). The CDR3 covers 14 residues. Germline CDR1 KGHSH, CDR2 LQKENI. Trimming took off 0 bases at V and 3 bases at J, with 9 bases between the two ends. The whole variable domain, remainder taken from reference TRBV18 and TRBJ2-7, is NAGVMQNPRHLVRRRGQEARLRCSPMKGHSHVYWYRQLPEEGLKFMVYLQKENIIDESGMPKERFSAEFPKEGPSILRIQQVVRGDSAAYFCASSPPVRGYEQYFGPGTRLTVT.

J is TRBJ2-3 and V is TRBV5-1, with D unclear. Per the germline V gene, CDR1 is SGHRS and CDR2 is YFSETQ. Trimming shortened V by 3 bases and J by 5 bases, and 4 bases separated the two germline ends. This CDR3 region has 11 residues. The CDR3 DNA is TGCGCCAGCAGCTCCGGAGATACGCAGTATTTT. Translated, it gives CASSSGDTQYF.

The J gene is TRBJ1-4, the V gene TRBV5-1; no reliable D call. V lost 4 bases and J 5 bases, leaving 18 bases between the germline ends. CDR3 length: 16 amino acids. Germline V gene sequence: CDR1 SGHRS, CDR2 YFSETQ. This CDR3 is CASSREPGGGNEKLFF. The CDR3 DNA sequence: TGCGCCAGCAGCCGCGAGCCGGGAGGAGGCAATGAAAAACTGTTTTTT.

V and J are TRBV27 and TRBJ1-1; D might be TRBD1 (6 bases). CDR1 is MNHEY, CDR2 SMNVEV, per germline (reference sequence). V dropped 2 bases and J dropped 1 base, with 8 bases sitting between them. The CDR3 covers 14 residues. CDR3: CASSLPGQNTEAFF. The CDR3 region has the DNA TGTGCCAGCAGTTTACCGGGACAGAACACTGAAGCTTTCTTT.

The chain carries TRBV6-5 and TRBJ1-6, with D uncertain. The germline V gene encodes CDR1 MNHEY and CDR2 SVGAGI. Trimming cost V 4 bases and J 7 bases, with 17 bases left between them. The CDR3 length is 16 residues. Here the CDR3 DNA reads TGTGCCAGCAGTTTTTTTTCTCGCTATCTGAATTCACCCCTCCACTTT. This sequence encodes CASSFFSRYLNSPLHF.

This chain connects TRBV7-2 to TRBJ2-3, with D perhaps matching TRBD2 (5 bases). CDR3 length: 15 amino acids. From germline, CDR1 is SGHTA and CDR2 FQGNSA. Trimming took 5 bases from V and 3 from J, leaving 15 bases between them. The CDR3 is CASSPGGSWTDTQYF. CDR3 nucleotide sequence: TGTGCCAGCAGCCCCGGCGGGTCCTGGACAGATACGCAGTATTTT.

This chain joins TRBV6-5 and TRBJ2-7; the D gene is possibly TRBD2 (7 bases). The V gene lost 7 bases and the J gene lost 6 bases, with 19 bases spanning the gap. The CDR3 loop spans 14 amino acids. CDR1 is MNHEY, CDR2 SVGAGI, per germline. DNA of the CDR3: TGTGCCAGCATTACTAGCGCCAGAGGGGGCGAGCAGTACTTC. The encoded protein is CASITSARGGEQYF.

Concerning this clone itself: This CDR3 is also generated by other DNA sequences in the sample. V usage is TRBV5-1 and J usage is TRBJ2-5; possibly TRBD1 for D (6 bases). The CDR3 runs 13 residues. V gave up 5 bases and J gave up 5 bases, with 13 bases separating them. CDR1 and CDR2 (germline): SGHRS, YFSETQ. The CDR3 loop is CASSSQGHETQYF. The CDR3 DNA sequence: TGCGCCAGCAGTTCACAGGGACACGAGACCCAGTACTTC.

In this sample, this clone turned up once. The V and J genes are TRBV2 and TRBJ2-1; TRBD2 agrees at 7 bases. This CDR3 spans 14 amino acids. Germline CDR1 SNHLY, CDR2 FYNNEI. V lost 7 bases and J lost 7; bases outside the gene matches: 10. CDR3 sequence reads: CASKGLEAGNEQFF. The CDR3 nucleotides are TGTGCCAGCAAAGGACTAGAGGCTGGAAATGAGCAGTTCTTC.

The rearrangement uses TRBV6-6 and TRBJ2-1, with TRBD2 as a possible D gene (6 bases). Germline assignment: CDR1 MNHNY and CDR2 SVGAGI (reference sequence). Deletions cut 5 bases from V and 1 base from J, with 15 bases between. The CDR3 has 16 residues. The CDR3 here is CASSPGRGLSYNEQFF. The CDR3 bases are TGTGCCAGCAGTCCCGGGCGGGGCCTGTCCTACAATGAGCAGTTCTTC.

The J gene is TRBJ2-5, the V gene TRBV3-1 (or the pseudogene TRBV3-2), with 10 bases aligning to TRBD2. Germline V CDR1 and CDR2: LGHDT, YNNKEL (reference sequence). With V trimmed by 0 bases and J by 5 bases, 3 bases remained unmatched. This CDR3 region has 15 residues. CDR3 coding DNA: TGTGCCAGCAGCCAAGAGACTAGCGGGCTTGAGACCCAGTACTTC. Encoded protein: CASSQETSGLETQYF.

V usage is TRBV29-1 and J usage is TRBJ2-3; a possible D gene is TRBD1 (6 bases). Trimming removed 7 bases at V and 3 bases at J, with 17 bases between. CDR1 is SQVTM, CDR2 ANQGSEA, per germline. CDR3 length equals 14 residues. This chain's CDR3 is CSASLTGGTDTQYF. DNA of the CDR3: TGCAGCGCTAGCCTGACAGGCGGGACAGATACGCAGTATTTT.

V usage is TRBV11-1 and J usage is TRBJ2-1; D is perhaps TRBD1 (6 bases). CDR3 length: 14 amino acids. Germline V gene sequence: CDR1 SGHAT, CDR2 FQDESV (reference sequence). The V and J ends lost 5 bases and 2 bases respectively, with 10 bases between them. The CDR3 region has the DNA TGTGCCAGCAGCCTCCGGACAGCCTACAATGAGCAGTTCTTC. This translates into CASSLRTAYNEQFF.

This chain joins TRBV4-1 and TRBJ2-1, with D possibly being TRBD2 (5 bases). Trimming removed 4 bases from V and 1 base from J, with 17 bases in between. CDR1 and CDR2 from the germline V gene are MGHRA and YSYEKL. The CDR3 runs to 17 residues. This CDR3 is CASSPTASRGSYNEQFF. The CDR3 coding sequence is TGCGCCAGCAGCCCAACGGCTAGCAGAGGTTCCTACAATGAGCAGTTCTTC.

The chain couples TRBV11-2 to TRBJ1-4; D remains unclear. The V gene lost 0 bases and the J gene lost 4 bases, with 21 bases spanning the gap. The CDR3 sequence is 19 residues long. Germline V gene data show CDR1 as SGHAT and CDR2 as FQNNGV. In nucleotides, the CDR3 is TGTGCCAGCAGCTTAGAAGATCTCGGGATTTTGAACCGTAATGAAAAACTGTTTTTT. This gives the protein CASSLEDLGILNRNEKLFF.

The rearrangement uses TRBV5-8 and TRBJ1-1, with TRBD1 identical over 7 bases. With V trimmed by 0 bases and J by 1 base, 0 bases remained unmatched. CDR3 size: 14 residues. Germline lookup yields CDR1 SGHTS and CDR2 YDEGEE. CDR3 sequence reads: CASSLEGANTEAFF. The CDR3 nucleotides read TGTGCCAGCAGCTTGGAGGGGGCGAACACTGAAGCTTTCTTT.

The genes are TRBV28 and TRBJ1-2; TRBD1 is a possible D gene (5 bases). The CDR3 covers 15 residues. V was pared by 8 bases and J by 4 bases, with 20 bases between. Germline V gene data show CDR1 as MDHEN and CDR2 as SYDVKM. CDR3: CASLSPGSILYGYTF. CDR3 DNA: TGTGCCAGCCTGAGCCCAGGGTCGATTCTCTATGGCTACACCTTC.